The rows below give T cell receptor beta chains drawn from one sample of a study of CXCR3-negative and CXCR3-positive naive CD8 T cells. TCRdb derives one entry per CDR3 protein from the 5' RACE reads, leaving out DNA. The table for this sample gives about 150,000 distinct CDR3 sequences. Source material: naive CXCR3+ CD8+ T cells from blood. The receptors here all came from a human donor in good health. Some clones in this sample may be carry-over from other donors' samples. Each CDR3 is given with its conserved first and last residue.

TRBJ2-2 TRBV5-4 CASSGGRGTGTGELFF
TRBJ2-2 TRBV4-3 CASSQEAGVVAGELFF
TRBJ1-1 TRBV6-5 CASSSLGLEAFF
TRBJ1-4 TRBV7-9 CASSLGDGIFRLFF
TRBJ2-7 TRBV20-1 CSARGLLPGEEQYF
TRBJ2-1 TRBV7-9 CASSVRTSGSYEQFF
TRBJ1-1 TRBV27 CASSPPGVRVMNTEAFF
TRBJ2-2 TRBV4-1 CASSQRGAGVNTGELFF
TRBJ2-1 TRBV29-1 CSVERQNYNEQFF
TRBJ2-7 TRBV9 CASSVWTGADEQYF
TRBJ2-1 TRBV21-1 CASSKADRGGEQFF
TRBJ1-1 TRBV5-1 CASSVGFVGATTEAFF
TRBJ2-2 TRBV2 CASSEGKTETNTGELFF
TRBJ2-7 TRBV7-3 CASSRGIGAPYEQYF
TRBJ2-7 TRBV28 CASSWGDEQYF
TRBJ2-5 TRBV12-3/TRBV12-4 CASSHPGGGETQYF
TRBJ1-5 TRBV27 CASSLSPASNQPQHF
TRBJ2-3 TRBV28 CASSRLLAGAGDTQYF
TRBJ2-1 TRBV27 CASGPPSQISNEQFF
TRBJ2-7 TRBV7-9 CASSETTGTSASYEQYF
TRBJ1-4 TRBV19 CASSPRVATNEKLFF
TRBJ1-5 TRBV28 CASSKTGGVQPQHF
TRBJ1-1 TRBV7-9 CASSLPTWTGTDTEAFF
TRBJ1-2 TRBV29-1 CSVGGVPGATKPLSNYGYTF
TRBJ2-3 TRBV28 CASSFQREGYSDTQYF
TRBJ2-7 TRBV4-3 CASSPTMGTYEQYF
TRBJ2-3 TRBV12-3/TRBV12-4 CASSKGSSGNTDTQYF
TRBJ2-7 TRBV19 CASSPRDSSYEQYF
TRBJ2-1 TRBV7-2 CASSLAAGLYNEQFF